The 3 T cell receptor beta chains below come from one sample, sequenced in a study of blood T cells in healthy people across ages. A J-beta primer mix and a sample-barcoded 5' primer were used in a second PCR of roughly 7 to 12 cycles. TCRdb analysed the 5' RACE reads with MiXCR anew, one entry per CDR3 protein. Counted here are about 730,000 distinct CDR3 sequences, roughly 47% occurring once; the ten biggest clones make up roughly 20%. Sequencing was done on a sample of blood. Every receptor here comes from a woman in her fifties or sixties in good health.

V gene TRBV2 combines with J gene TRBJ1-2, with 7 bases fitting TRBD1. The CDR3 spans 14 residues. Germline V lookup: CDR1 SNHLY, CDR2 FYNNEI. Trimming took 6 bases from V and 3 from J; bases not matched to a gene: 7. CDR3 sequence (DNA): TGTGCCAGCAGGGAACAGGGGTCTGACTATGGCTACACCTTC. This encodes CASREQGSDYGYTF.

This clonotype was seen more than once but under ten times. The chain recombines TRBV20-1 with TRBJ2-1, with 9 bases identical to TRBD1. Germline V CDR1 and CDR2: DFQATT, SNEGSKA (reference sequence). J gave up 9 bases and V 8 bases, and 8 bases lay outside the gene matches. This CDR3 is built from 12 residues. The DNA of the CDR3 is TGCAGTTCCAGGGACAGGGAATCTGAGCAGTTCTTC. Its protein is CSSRDRESEQFF.

In the case of this clonotype: At one end the junction does not follow the germline gene, possibly because of a read error. The chain combines TRBV7-6 with TRBJ2-5; 7 positions agree with TRBD2. Germline lookup yields CDR1 SGHVS and CDR2 FNYEAQ. This CDR3 has 13 residues. CDR3 sequence: CASSVAGEGTQYF. CDR3 DNA sequence: TGTGCCAGCAGCGTAGCTGGGGAGGGGACCCAGTACTTC. Together with reference TRBV7-6 and TRBJ2-5, the CDR3 gives the full variable domain: GAGVSQSPRYKVTKRGQDVALRCDPISGHVSLYWYRQALGQGPEFLTYFNYEAQQDKSGLPNDRFSAERPEGSISTLTIQRTEQRDSAMYRCASSVAGEGTQYFGPGTRLLVL.